This T cell receptor beta chain came from a study of OX40 agonist ivuxolimab in advanced cancers. Looking at the study overall: Hepatocellular carcinoma, melanoma, renal cell or head and neck cancer was diagnosed in the dose-escalation patients. There were three patients with partial responses, one having hepatocellular carcinoma and two cutaneous melanoma. Study-wide results and limits: Some nonresponders likewise displayed low normalized T-cell clonal expansion. At doses 0.1 to 3.0 mg/kg, CD4+ and CD8+ clones expanded.

Profiling relied on immunoSEQ multiplex PCR, and the TCRdb table lists in-frame clones only, not all of them. The data show more than 70,000 clones, approximately 89% seen once. Germline V CDR1 and CDR2: MDHEN, SYDVKM. Trimming took off 2 bases at V and 0 bases at J, with 11 bases between the two ends. This CDR3 has 16 amino acids. Notes on this clone: The target antigen is unknown.

The TCR was taken from an adult with an advanced solid tumor such as melanoma, head and neck, liver or kidney cancer. The V gene is TRBV28, the J gene TRBJ1-5; D gene uncertain. Here the sequenced sample was CD4+ or CD8+ T cells sorted from blood, taken in a trial of the OX40 agonist ivuxolimab. CDR3 amino acids: CASSLRQIYSNQPQHF. For the CDR3, the DNA is TGTGCCAGCAGTTTAAGGCAGATTTATAGCAATCAGCCCCAGCATTTT.